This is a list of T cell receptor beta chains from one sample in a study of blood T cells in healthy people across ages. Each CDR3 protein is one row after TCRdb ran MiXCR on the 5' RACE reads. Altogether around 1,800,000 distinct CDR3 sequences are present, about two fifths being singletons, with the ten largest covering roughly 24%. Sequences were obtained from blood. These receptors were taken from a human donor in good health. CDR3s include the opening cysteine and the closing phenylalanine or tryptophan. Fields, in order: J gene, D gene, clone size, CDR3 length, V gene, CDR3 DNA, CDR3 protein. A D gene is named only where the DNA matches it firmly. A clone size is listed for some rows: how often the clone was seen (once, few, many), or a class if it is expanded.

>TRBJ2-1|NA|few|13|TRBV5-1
TGCGCCAGCAGCGTAGGGGTGAACAATGAGCAGTTCTTC
CASSVGVNNEQFF
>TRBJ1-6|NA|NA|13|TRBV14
TGTGCCAGCAGCCAAGGGGTGGGCTTCCCCCTCCACTTT
CASSQGVGFPLHF
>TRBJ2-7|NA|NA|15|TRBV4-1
TGCGCCAGCAGCCAAATAAACAGGGCGGTCGGCGAGCAGTACTTC
CASSQINRAVGEQYF
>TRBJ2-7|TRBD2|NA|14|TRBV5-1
TGCGCCAGCAGGTCTAGCGGGGGGGCACTCGAGCAGTACTTC
CASRSSGGALEQYF
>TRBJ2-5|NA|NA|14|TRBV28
TGTGCCACCCAACACTCACCAGGGAAAGAGACCCAGTACTTC
CATQHSPGKETQYF
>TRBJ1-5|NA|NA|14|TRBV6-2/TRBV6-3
TGTGCCAGCAGACTTACAGGTTCAGGTCAGCCCCAGCATTTT
CASRLTGSGQPQHF
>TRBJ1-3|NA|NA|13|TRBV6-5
TGTGCCAGTTTCCGCTCTGGGGGAAACACCATATATTTT
CASFRSGGNTIYF
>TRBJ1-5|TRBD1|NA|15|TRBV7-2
TGTGCCAGCAGCTTAATGGCAGGGGGGACTCAGCCCCAGCATTTT
CASSLMAGGTQPQHF
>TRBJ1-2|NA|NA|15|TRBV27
TGTGCCAGCAGTTTATCATTGATATCTAACTATGGCTACACCTTC
CASSLSLISNYGYTF
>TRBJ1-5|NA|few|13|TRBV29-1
TGCAGCGTTACGGACGGGATCAATCAGCCCCAGCATTTT
CSVTDGINQPQHF
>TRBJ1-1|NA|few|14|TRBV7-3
TGTGCCAGCAGCTTATTCGGGACCGCGCGGGAGGCTTTCTTT
CASSLFGTAREAFF
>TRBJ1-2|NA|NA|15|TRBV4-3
TGCGCCAGCAGCCAAGGTCTTCAGACTAACTATGGCTACACCTTC
CASSQGLQTNYGYTF
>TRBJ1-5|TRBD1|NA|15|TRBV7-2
TGTGCCAGCAGCCCTTGGACAGGGGGCGATCAGCCCCAGCATTTT
CASSPWTGGDQPQHF
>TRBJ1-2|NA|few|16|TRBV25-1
TGTGCCAGCAGTGAATTCAGTCAGGGTGATGGCTATGGCTACACCTTC
CASSEFSQGDGYGYTF
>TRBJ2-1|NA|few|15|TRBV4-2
TGTGCCAGCAGCCAAGATGGGCTTTCCGCCAATGAGCAGTTCTTC
CASSQDGLSANEQFF
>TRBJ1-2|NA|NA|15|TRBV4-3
TGCGCCAGCAGCCGAGGTGGGGGAGGGAGCTATGGCTACACCTTC
CASSRGGGGSYGYTF
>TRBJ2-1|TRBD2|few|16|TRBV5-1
TGCGCCAGCAGCCCCGGAGGAGCGGGGGCCTACAATGAGCAGTTCTTC
CASSPGGAGAYNEQFF
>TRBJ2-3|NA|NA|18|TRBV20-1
TGCAGTGCTAGAGATCATAAGGCGGGGATGGCCTTCGAACGCATCTGGTATTTT
CSARDHKAGMAFERIWYF
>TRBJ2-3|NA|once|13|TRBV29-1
TGCAGCGCGAATACCCGATTGACAGATACGCAGTATTTT
CSANTRLTDTQYF
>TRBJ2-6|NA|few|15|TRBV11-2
TGTGCCAGCAGCACTACAATCCCTGGGGCCAACGTCCTGACTTTC
CASSTTIPGANVLTF
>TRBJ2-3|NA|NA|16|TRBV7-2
TGTGCCAGCAGCTTAGCGATGTCCGGGGTCACAGATACGCAGTATTTT
CASSLAMSGVTDTQYF
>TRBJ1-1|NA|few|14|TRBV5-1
TGCGCCAGCAGCCTGTCAACAGGGCTAACTGAAGCTTTCTTT
CASSLSTGLTEAFF
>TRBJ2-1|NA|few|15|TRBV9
TGTGCCAGCAGCTCGAAGGGGTTTGAGTACAATGAGCAGTTCTTC
CASSSKGFEYNEQFF
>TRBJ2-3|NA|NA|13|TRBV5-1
TGCGCCAGCAGACCTTTAAACACAGATACGCAGTATTTT
CASRPLNTDTQYF
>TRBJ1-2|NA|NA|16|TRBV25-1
TGTGCCAGCAGTTCCCATCAGAAACAGGGCTATATTGGCTACACCTTC
CASSSHQKQGYIGYTF
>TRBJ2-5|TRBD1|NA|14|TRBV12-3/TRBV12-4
TGTGCCAGCAGTTTCCGGGACAGGGGTGAGACCCAGTACTTC
CASSFRDRGETQYF
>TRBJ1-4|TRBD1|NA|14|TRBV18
TGTGCCAGCTCACCAGCGACAGGGAATGAAAAACTGTTTTTT
CASSPATGNEKLFF
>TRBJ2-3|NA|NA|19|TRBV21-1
TGTGCCAGCAGCGAACCTTCTAGGAGACGACTAGCGGGGGTTGATACGCAGTATTTT
CASSEPSRRRLAGVDTQYF
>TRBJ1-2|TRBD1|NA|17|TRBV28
TGTGCCAGCAGTTTATCACGAGGGGCCGGGACAGGGTATGGCTACACCTTC
CASSLSRGAGTGYGYTF
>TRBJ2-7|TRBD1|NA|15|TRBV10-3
TGTGCCATCAGAAAGGGACAGGGGACCGACTACGAGCAGTACTTC
CAIRKGQGTDYEQYF
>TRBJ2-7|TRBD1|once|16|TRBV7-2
TGTGCCAGCAGCTTAGCGACAGGGGAAATCAACTACGAGCAGTACTTC
CASSLATGEINYEQYF